These 4 T cell receptor beta chains were all obtained from the same sample, sequenced in a study of cytomegalovirus exposure and HLA in healthy donors. 13 Jbeta primers and 60 Vbeta primers were used for the PCR. TCRdb's table, derived via immunoSEQ multiplex PCR, lists solely in-frame clones and lacks some. The sample contains roughly 140,000 clones, approximately 85% of which appear only once. Sequenced: PBMCs. These receptors originate from a man aged 50-60 years in good health and CMV-seropositive.

The V gene is TRBV27, the J gene TRBJ2-7; 9 nucleotides agree with TRBD2. The V segment lost 5 bases and the J segment 0 bases; nucleotides outside the gene matches: 8. The germline gives CDR1 MNHEY, CDR2 SMNVEV (reference sequence). CDR3 length: 16 amino acids. CDR3 coding DNA: TGTGCCAGCAGTCGCATAGCGGGGGTGAGCTCCTACGAGCAGTACTTC. It yields the protein CASSRIAGVSSYEQYF.

CDR3 sequence: CASSPPGRGLNYEQYF. DNA for the CDR3: TGTGCCAGCAGCCCCCCCGGGAGGGGACTTAACTACGAGCAGTACTTC. The chain combines TRBV5-4 with TRBJ2-7; TRBD2 matches 8 bases. This CDR3 contains 16 residues. With 4 bases clipped from V and 3 bases from J, the junction kept 12 bases outside the gene matches. From germline, CDR1 is SGHNT and CDR2 YYREEE (reference sequence).

J is TRBJ2-7 and V is TRBV5-4; 8 bases map to TRBD2. J was trimmed by 3 bases and V by 0 bases; bases with no gene match: 8. CDR3 length: 16 amino acids. CDR1 and CDR2 (germline): SGHNT, YYREEE (reference sequence). The DNA of the CDR3 is TGTGCCAGCAGCTTGGGTACTAGCGGTTACTTCTACGAGCAGTACTTC. It is translated as CASSLGTSGYFYEQYF. The whole variable domain, filled in from reference TRBV5-4 and TRBJ2-7, reads ETGVTQSPTHLIKTRGQQVTLRCSSQSGHNTVSWYQQALGQGPQFIFQYYREEENGRGNFPPRFSGLQFPNYSSELNVNALELDDSALYLCASSLGTSGYFYEQYFGPGTRLTVT.

This clone came up once. V is TRBV5-1 and J is TRBJ2-7; 7 bases fit TRBD1. After removal of 5 bases from V and 7 bases from J, the junction contained 9 bases not matched to a gene. Per the germline V gene, CDR1 is SGHRS and CDR2 is YFSETQ. The CDR3 is 13 amino acids. In DNA form, the CDR3 reads TGCGCCAGCAGAGACCAGGGGGACGGAGAGCAGTACTTC. Protein sequence: CASRDQGDGEQYF.